The 30 T cell receptor beta chains below come from one sample, sequenced in a study of T cell changes during pregnancy in multiple sclerosis (dated by TCRdb to about 2019). The library was generated by the immunoSEQ multiplex PCR assay. The clones in this table, taken by TCRdb from immuneACCESS, are in-frame only. Not every clone is retained; where verified, under half of the shortfall comes from an unresolved V gene, and the cause of the rest is unknown. For this sample the table gives almost 50,000 clones, of which roughly 94% were detected only once. The ten largest clones represent around 0.34% of the sample. The sample was CD4+ T cells from peripheral blood mononuclear cells, taken in the third trimester of pregnancy. All receptors come from a female donor with multiple sclerosis, enrolled in a pregnancy study.

The chain recombines TRBV28 with TRBJ1-4; D unresolved. V was shortened by 7 bases and J by 8 bases, with 20 bases between the two germline ends. The CDR3 sequence is 15 residues long. The germline V gene encodes CDR1 MDHEN and CDR2 SYDVKM. The CDR3 sequence: CASNPLARAGEKLFF. CDR3 coding DNA: TGTGCCAGCAACCCACTCGCGCGGGCCGGCGAAAAACTGTTTTTT.

The chain employs TRBV30 and TRBJ1-5, with 7 bases aligning to TRBD1. V lost 1 base and J lost 3; bases outside the gene matches: 3. Germline V lookup: CDR1 GTSNPN, CDR2 SVGIG (reference sequence). The CDR3 length is 14 residues. The CDR3 coding sequence is TGTGCCTGGAGTGAGGGACAGCTCAATCAGCCCCAGCATTTT. This codes for CAWSEGQLNQPQHF.

The chain has TRBV28 and TRBJ1-5, with D possibly TRBD1 on 5 matching bases. CDR3 length: 14 amino acids. CDR1 is MDHEN and CDR2 is SYDVKM in the germline V gene. V was cut by 4 bases and J by 5 bases, with 12 bases left in between. The CDR3 loop is CASSSQGLDQPQHF. In DNA, the CDR3 is TGTGCCAGCAGTTCGCAGGGCCTTGATCAGCCCCAGCATTTT.

The CDR3: CASSANTDTQYF. The CDR3 DNA follows: TGTGCCAGCAGCGCCAACACAGATACGCAGTATTTT. The chain has TRBV9 and TRBJ2-3, with D unresolved. V lost 3 bases, J lost 2 bases, and 4 bases lay in between. The CDR3 covers 12 residues. Germline lookup yields CDR1 SGDLS and CDR2 YYNGEE.

This chain connects TRBV4-2 to TRBJ2-2; 7 bases are a match to TRBD1. Per germline, CDR1 LGHNA and CDR2 YNFKEQ. This CDR3 is 18 amino acids long. The ends lost 2 bases at V and 4 bases at J; junction bases unmatched: 13. CDR3 region: CASSQIIARGRSTGELFF. The CDR3 DNA follows: TGTGCCAGCAGCCAAATAATCGCGAGGGGGCGAAGCACCGGGGAGCTGTTTTTT.

This clone is a singleton in its sample. The chain recombines TRBV9 with TRBJ2-3; 7 bases align to TRBD2. The germline gives CDR1 SGDLS, CDR2 YYNGEE. J gave up 5 bases and V 3 bases, and 12 bases lay outside the gene matches. The CDR3 runs 16 residues. The CDR3 protein is CASSARSGVEIDTQYF. The CDR3 nucleotides read TGTGCCAGCAGCGCTAGGAGCGGGGTTGAGATAGATACGCAGTATTTT. The whole variable domain, remainder taken from reference TRBV9 and TRBJ2-3, is DSGVTQTPKHLITATGQRVTLRCSPRSGDLSVYWYQQSLDQGLQFLIQYYNGEERAKGNILERFSAQQFPDLHSELNLSSLELGDSALYFCASSARSGVEIDTQYFGPGTRLTVL.

The J gene is TRBJ1-1, the V gene TRBV6-1; D is uncertain. Looked up from germline, CDR1 is MNHNS and CDR2 is SASEGT. With 7 bases removed from V and 0 bases from J, the gap between germline ends came to 3 bases. The CDR3 contains 11 residues. For the CDR3, the DNA is TGTGCCAGCACCGTGAACACTGAAGCTTTCTTT. This translates into CASTVNTEAFF.

The genes are TRBV7-9 and TRBJ1-6; D call uncertain. CDR1 and CDR2 (germline): SEHNR, FQNEAQ (reference sequence). The CDR3 has 13 amino acids. V was cut by 2 bases and J by 8 bases, with 7 bases left in between. The CDR3 DNA sequence: TGTGCCAGCAGCTTAACCCGGGATTCACCCCTCCACTTT. As protein: CASSLTRDSPLHF.

This rearrangement joins TRBV19 to TRBJ2-1, with 10 bases matching TRBD2. The V gene end was trimmed by 6 bases and the J gene end by 10 bases; junction bases not matched to a gene: 12. The CDR3 has 15 amino acids. Germline CDR1 and CDR2: LNHDA and SQIVND (reference sequence). The CDR3 nucleotides are TGTGCCAGTAGCACGAGCGGGAGGGGAGAGAGGGAGCAGTTCTTC. Amino acid sequence: CASSTSGRGEREQFF.

The chain has TRBV29-1 and TRBJ2-5, with 7 positions matching TRBD1. Per the germline V gene, CDR1 is SQVTM and CDR2 is ANQGSEA. This CDR3 spans 13 amino acids. Unmatched junction bases numbered 8, after V lost 5 bases and J lost 5 bases. The chain's CDR3 is CSVNFRGSETQYF. The CDR3 DNA follows: TGCAGCGTTAATTTCAGGGGGTCGGAGACCCAGTACTTC.

The V and J genes are TRBV11-2 and TRBJ2-5; possibly TRBD1 for D (6 bases). The CDR3 length is 17 residues. In germline, CDR1 is SGHAT, CDR2 FQNNGV. V was shortened by 1 base and J by 5 bases, with 20 bases between the two germline ends. CDR3 protein: CASSLVQGPRLGETQYF. In DNA form, the CDR3 reads TGTGCCAGCAGCTTAGTCCAGGGGCCCCGTCTGGGGGAGACCCAGTACTTC. Filled out from reference TRBV11-2 and TRBJ2-5, the complete variable domain reads EAGVAQSPRYKIIEKRQSVAFWCNPISGHATLYWYQQILGQGPKLLIQFQNNGVVDDSQLPKDRFSAERLKGVDSTLKIQPAKLEDSAVYLCASSLVQGPRLGETQYFGPGTRLLVL.

The CDR3, as DNA: TGTGCCTGGAGTGTACAGGACAGGGGGCTGGGTGGCTACACCTTC. Protein product: CAWSVQDRGLGGYTF. This chain uses TRBV30 with TRBJ1-2; 11 bases fit TRBD1. CDR1 is GTSNPN, CDR2 SVGIG, per germline (reference sequence). V shed 0 bases and J 7 bases; nucleotides not matched to a gene: 7. This CDR3 has 15 amino acids.

The chain carries TRBV27 and TRBJ1-6, with unresolved D. The CDR3 runs to 15 residues. Trimming left V 6 bases short and J 7 bases short, with 16 bases between. CDR1 and CDR2 (germline): MNHEY, SMNVEV (reference sequence). The CDR3 bases are TGTGCCAGCAGCCGGTATTTGGGCCTCAATTCACCCCTCCACTTT. Translated, it gives CASSRYLGLNSPLHF.

The genes are TRBV28 and TRBJ2-1, with D possibly matching TRBD1 (6 bases). V was trimmed by 10 bases and J by 2 bases, leaving 15 bases between them. CDR3 length: 14 residues. CDR1 MDHEN and CDR2 SYDVKM come from the germline V gene. The CDR3 DNA reads TGTGCCATCCGAACAGGGAAGCCCTACAATGAGCAGTTCTTC. This sequence encodes CAIRTGKPYNEQFF.

Of note for this clone: Other nucleotide sequences in the sample specify the same CDR3. This chain links TRBV10-3 with TRBJ1-1; TRBD1 matches at 9 bases. Germline V gene sequence: CDR1 ENHRY, CDR2 SYGVKD. This CDR3 spans 14 amino acids. Trimming removed 4 bases from V and 1 base from J; junction bases left unmatched: 1. CDR3 nucleotide sequence: TGTGCCATCAGTGGGGGACAGGGGAACACTGAAGCTTTCTTT. Translation: CAISGGQGNTEAFF.

The chain links TRBV5-6 to TRBJ2-1; 12 nucleotides match TRBD2. The ends lost 2 bases at V and 0 bases at J; junction bases unmatched: 6. The germline gives CDR1 SGHDT, CDR2 YYEEEE. CDR3 length equals 18 residues. The CDR3 spells CASSFGLAGRSSYNEQFF. The CDR3, as DNA: TGTGCCAGCAGCTTCGGACTAGCGGGACGAAGCTCCTACAATGAGCAGTTCTTC.

A few counts support this clone. The V and J genes are TRBV9 and TRBJ1-4; tentatively, D is TRBD1 (5 bases). V was cut by 7 bases and J by 8 bases, with 15 bases left in between. There are 13 residues in the CDR3. Germline V CDR1 and CDR2: SGDLS, YYNGEE. The CDR3 nucleotides are TGTGCCAGCGGAGGGGATCGGGTGGAAAAACTGTTTTTT. Translating gives CASGGDRVEKLFF. The whole variable domain, filled in from reference TRBV9 and TRBJ1-4, reads DSGVTQTPKHLITATGQRVTLRCSPRSGDLSVYWYQQSLDQGLQFLIQYYNGEERAKGNILERFSAQQFPDLHSELNLSSLELGDSALYFCASGGDRVEKLFFGSGTQLSVL.

The rearrangement uses TRBV15 and TRBJ2-7; D remains unclear. The CDR3 spans 14 residues. From germline, CDR1 is LNHNV and CDR2 YYDKDF (reference sequence). V was pared by 1 base and J by 2 bases, with 9 bases between. CDR3 in DNA: TGTGCCACCAGCAGAGCGGGTAGTGCCTACGAGCAGTACTTC. This sequence encodes CATSRAGSAYEQYF.

The rearrangement links TRBV2 to TRBJ2-2, with TRBD1 matching 9 bases. The CDR3 spans 15 residues. Looked up from germline, CDR1 is SNHLY and CDR2 is FYNNEI. V dropped 2 bases and J dropped 5; count of bases not matched to a gene: 3. CDR3 protein: CASSERTGATGELFF. The CDR3 coding sequence is TGTGCCAGCAGTGAACGGACAGGGGCAACCGGGGAGCTGTTTTTT. The variable domain in full, completed from reference TRBV2 and TRBJ2-2, reads EPEVTQTPSHQVTQMGQEVILRCVPISNHLYFYWYRQILGQKVEFLVSFYNNEISEKSEIFDDQFSVERPDGSNFTLKIRSTKLEDSAMYFCASSERTGATGELFFGEGSRLTVL.

The chain has TRBV19 and TRBJ2-5; 8 bases fit TRBD2. Trimming at V came to 6 bases and at J to 0 bases, leaving 9 bases not matched to a gene. CDR3 size: 16 residues. Germline CDR1 reads LNHDA; CDR2 reads SQIVND (reference sequence). CDR3 protein: CASSRSRGRYQETQYF. In DNA form, the CDR3 reads TGTGCCAGTAGCAGGTCTCGCGGGAGGTACCAAGAGACCCAGTACTTC.

The chain joins TRBV29-1 to TRBJ1-2, with a possible D match to TRBD1 (5 bases). The germline V gene has CDR1 SQVTM and CDR2 ANQGSEA. V lost 6 bases, J lost 6 bases, and 17 bases lay in between. This CDR3 contains 13 residues. DNA of the CDR3: TGCAGCGTGGAGGGATATCTACAGGATGGCTACACCTTC. Its translation: CSVEGYLQDGYTF.

This sequence joins TRBV12-5 and TRBJ1-1; 10 bases line up with TRBD1. This CDR3 comprises 14 residues. V lost 5 bases, J lost 2 bases, and 2 bases stayed unmatched. CDR1 and CDR2 (germline): LGHNT, FRNRAP. The CDR3 sequence: CASGRDRGNTEAFF. The CDR3 nucleotides are TGTGCTAGTGGTAGGGACAGGGGAAACACTGAAGCTTTCTTT. Full variable domain (outside the CDR3, taken from reference TRBV12-5 and TRBJ1-1): DARVTQTPRHKVTEMGQEVTMRCQPILGHNTVFWYRQTMMQGLELLAYFRNRAPLDDSGMPKDRFSAEMPDATLATLKIQPSEPRDSAVYFCASGRDRGNTEAFFGQGTRLTVV.

The chain uses TRBV7-9 and TRBJ2-5, with 8 bases lining up with TRBD2. In germline, CDR1 is SEHNR, CDR2 FQNEAQ (reference sequence). This CDR3 comprises 16 residues. J was trimmed by 2 bases and V by 5 bases; bases with no gene match: 10. The CDR3 protein is CASSRGPSGYQETQYF. The DNA of the CDR3 is TGTGCCAGCAGCCGCGGGCCTAGCGGGTATCAAGAGACCCAGTACTTC.

The chain combines TRBV6-6 with TRBJ2-7, with TRBD1 identical over 9 bases. V was pared by 2 bases and J by 4 bases, with 6 bases of the junction left unmatched. Looked up from germline, CDR1 is MNHNY and CDR2 is SVGAGI (reference sequence). The CDR3 runs to 15 residues. CDR3 sequence (DNA): TGTGCCAGCAGTTACGAAGGACAGGGGCTTTACGAGCAGTACTTC. Its protein product is CASSYEGQGLYEQYF.

The V call is TRBV19, the J call TRBJ1-5; a possible D gene is TRBD1 (6 bases). V gave up 3 bases and J gave up 6 bases, with 15 bases separating them. Germline CDR1 is LNHDA and CDR2 is SQIVND (reference sequence). The CDR3 extends over 15 amino acids. This CDR3 is CASSITGFTFQPQHF. CDR3 DNA: TGTGCCAGTAGTATCACAGGGTTTACTTTTCAGCCCCAGCATTTT.

This chain joins TRBV29-1 and TRBJ2-2, with D perhaps TRBD1 (6 bases). Trimming removed 6 bases at V and 3 bases at J, with 11 bases between. The germline V gene encodes CDR1 SQVTM and CDR2 ANQGSEA. This CDR3 is built from 13 residues. The CDR3 is CSVETGYTGELFF. As DNA, the CDR3 is TGCAGCGTCGAGACAGGATACACCGGGGAGCTGTTTTTT.

The chain uses TRBV7-8 and TRBJ2-2; 8 nucleotides align to TRBD1. There are 14 residues in the CDR3. Germline CDR1 is SGHVS and CDR2 is FQNEAQ. The junction had 0 bases not matched to a gene; V was cut back by 5 bases and J by 1 base. Written as DNA, the CDR3 is TGTGCCAGCAGCGGACAGGGGAACACCGGGGAGCTGTTTTTT. Translation: CASSGQGNTGELFF.

V and J are TRBV19 and TRBJ1-6; TRBD1 is a possible D gene (6 bases). V lost 3 bases and J lost 6, with 15 bases in between. Germline loops: CDR1 LNHDA, CDR2 SQIVND (reference sequence). This CDR3 region has 16 residues. The CDR3 DNA is TGTGCCAGTAGTATGACAGGACAGACTATTAATTCACCCCTCCACTTT. Amino acids: CASSMTGQTINSPLHF.

V gene TRBV28 combines with J gene TRBJ2-3; 13 bases match TRBD2. Germline-derived CDR1 and CDR2 are MDHEN and SYDVKM. The CDR3 runs to 18 residues. After removal of 0 bases from V and 4 bases from J, the junction contained 7 bases not matched to a gene. CDR3 residues: CASSLWTSGRLSPDTQYF. CDR3 in DNA: TGTGCCAGCAGTTTATGGACTAGCGGGAGGTTATCCCCAGATACGCAGTATTTT.

This chain links TRBV15 with TRBJ2-6; possibly TRBD1 for D (6 bases). Germline lookup yields CDR1 LNHNV and CDR2 YYDKDF (reference sequence). Trimming shortened V by 2 bases and J by 4 bases, and 9 bases separated the two germline ends. This CDR3 region has 15 residues. For the CDR3, the DNA is TGTGCCACCAGCAGAACAGGGCAAGGGGCCAACGTCCTGACTTTC. It codes for CATSRTGQGANVLTF.